The 10 T cell receptor beta chains below come from one sample, sequenced in a study of a mutant IDH1 vaccine in newly diagnosed glioma. Documented time point: baseline, week 1 (first vaccination visit). Treatment of the sample: pre-vaccination baseline after standard-of-care therapy. Generated by immunoSEQ multiplex PCR, the TCRdb table keeps only in-frame clones and is missing some. The sample has approximately 100,000 clones, around nine tenths seen once. The sequencing here drew on PBMCs, taken from a glioma patient treated with radiotherapy, temozolomide or both. Receptor source: a woman in her forties or fifties with glioma.

The gene calls are TRBV28 and TRBJ1-4; no clear D. This CDR3 has 13 residues. Deletions cut 7 bases from V and 2 bases from J, with 8 bases between. CDR1 MDHEN and CDR2 SYDVKM come from the germline V gene. The CDR3 is CASISGTNEKLFF. The DNA for the CDR3 is TGTGCCAGCATAAGCGGGACTAATGAAAAACTGTTTTTT.

This chain uses TRBV5-1 with TRBJ2-5; no clear D. CDR3 length: 11 residues. Trimming shortened V by 4 bases and J by 1 base, and 2 bases separated the two germline ends. Per germline, CDR1 SGHRS and CDR2 YFSETQ. The CDR3 DNA reads as TGCGCCAGCAGCGCCCAAGAGACCCAGTACTTC. Protein product: CASSAQETQYF.

V gene TRBV9 combines with J gene TRBJ2-1; 8 nucleotides match TRBD2. V dropped 0 bases and J dropped 6; count of bases not matched to a gene: 11. From germline, CDR1 is SGDLS and CDR2 YYNGEE. The CDR3 totals 17 residues. The CDR3 bases are TGTGCCAGCAGCGTAGTAGAAGGCGGGAGGTCCGTCAATGAGCAGTTCTTC. Translation gives CASSVVEGGRSVNEQFF.

The chain employs TRBV11-2 and TRBJ1-5, with 7 bases aligning to TRBD1. The J segment lost 5 bases and the V segment lost 4 bases, leaving 2 bases of the junction unmatched. The CDR3 runs to 13 residues. Looked up from germline, CDR1 is SGHAT and CDR2 is FQNNGV. The CDR3 protein is CASSSGQDQPQHF. DNA for the CDR3: TGTGCCAGCAGCTCCGGACAGGATCAGCCCCAGCATTTT.

This chain joins TRBV7-8 and TRBJ2-7; TRBD2 aligns across 12 bases. The CDR3 is 18 amino acids. Per germline, CDR1 SGHVS and CDR2 FQNEAQ. V was pared by 5 bases and J by 0 bases, with 11 bases of the junction left unmatched. CDR3 coding DNA: TGTGCCAGCAGCCCTCAGGGGTCGACTAGCGGGAGCTCCTACGAGCAGTACTTC. Translating gives CASSPQGSTSGSSYEQYF.

The chain recombines TRBV28 with TRBJ2-7, with D unresolved. V dropped 6 bases and J dropped 1 base, with 7 bases sitting between them. The CDR3 is 12 residues long. In germline, CDR1 is MDHEN, CDR2 SYDVKM. CDR3 amino acids: CASRTLSYEQYF. In nucleotides, the CDR3 is TGTGCCAGCAGGACGTTATCCTACGAGCAGTACTTC.

The rearrangement links TRBV30 to TRBJ2-7, with a tentative D call TRBD2 (5 bases). V lost 0 bases and J lost 1, with 10 bases in between. Germline V CDR1 and CDR2: GTSNPN, SVGIG (reference sequence). The CDR3 has 14 amino acids. CDR3 region: CAWSVRTGSYEQYF. CDR3 bases: TGTGCCTGGAGTGTACGGACGGGGTCCTACGAGCAGTACTTC. The complete variable domain, with remaining parts taken from reference TRBV30 and TRBJ2-7, reads SQTIHQWPATLVQPVGSPLSLECTVEGTSNPNLYWYRQAAGRGLQLLFYSVGIGQISSEVPQNLSASRPQDRQFILSSKKLLLSDSGFYLCAWSVRTGSYEQYFGPGTRLTVT.

This chain uses TRBV5-6 with TRBJ2-7; the D is unclear. The ends were cut back, 0 bases at V and 2 bases at J, with 9 bases in the middle. The CDR3 covers 14 residues. The germline V gene encodes CDR1 SGHDT and CDR2 YYEEEE. In DNA form, the CDR3 reads TGTGCCAGCAGCTTGGGGCAGCCAGCCTACGAGCAGTACTTC. Its protein product is CASSLGQPAYEQYF.

This sequence joins TRBV30 and TRBJ2-7, with D unclear. CDR3 length: 13 residues. The germline gives CDR1 GTSNPN, CDR2 SVGIG (reference sequence). V was shortened by 4 bases and J by 0 bases, with 10 bases between the two germline ends. CDR3 protein: CAWTLGSSYEQYF. The CDR3 DNA follows: TGTGCCTGGACCCTAGGCAGCTCCTACGAGCAGTACTTC.

This clone was detected only once. The chain combines TRBV28 with TRBJ1-2; 9 bases fit TRBD1. The V segment lost 6 bases and the J segment 4 bases; nucleotides outside the gene matches: 3. The CDR3 sequence is 13 residues long. Per germline, CDR1 MDHEN and CDR2 SYDVKM. The CDR3, as DNA: TGTGCCAGCAGAGACAGGGGGGGCTATGGCTACACCTTC. It translates to CASRDRGGYGYTF.